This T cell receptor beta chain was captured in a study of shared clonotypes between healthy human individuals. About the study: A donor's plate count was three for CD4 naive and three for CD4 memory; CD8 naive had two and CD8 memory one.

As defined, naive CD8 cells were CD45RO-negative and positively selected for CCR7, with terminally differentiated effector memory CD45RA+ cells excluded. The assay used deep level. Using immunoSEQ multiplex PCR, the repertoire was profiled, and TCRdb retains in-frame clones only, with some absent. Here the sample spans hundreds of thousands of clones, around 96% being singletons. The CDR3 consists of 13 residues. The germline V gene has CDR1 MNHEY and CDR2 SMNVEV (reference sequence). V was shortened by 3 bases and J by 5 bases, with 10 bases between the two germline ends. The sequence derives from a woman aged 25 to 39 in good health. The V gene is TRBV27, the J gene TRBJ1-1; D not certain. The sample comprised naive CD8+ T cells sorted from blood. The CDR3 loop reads CASSFKRQTEAFF. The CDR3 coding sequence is TGTGCCAGCAGTTTCAAGCGACAAACTGAAGCTTTCTTT.